One and the same sample provided the 5 T cell receptor beta chains below, sequenced in a study of Ad26.COV2.S vaccination and SARS-CoV-2 variants. Method: immunoSEQ multiplex PCR; TCRdb's copy keeps in-frame clones and lacks some. Among 400,000 to 450,000 clones listed, over 75% were seen once. As to treatment: around 19 received Ad26.COV2.S at low or high dose, single or two shots; about 5 received placebo; per-sample allocation not given. Sampling took place 63 days after the first vaccine or placebo injection. Specimen: peripheral blood, collected in a trial of Ad26.COV2.S vaccine versus placebo. The receptor set was obtained from a person between 18 and 65 years old who received the Ad26.COV2.S COVID-19 vaccine or a placebo.

CDR3 DNA: TGTGCCAGCATCCGAACCGGGACAGGGTACAATGAGCAGTTCTTC. This translates into CASIRTGTGYNEQFF. V usage is TRBV7-9 and J usage is TRBJ2-1; 9 positions match TRBD1. V lost 7 bases to trimming and J lost 4 bases; unmatched junction nucleotides: 8. CDR1 is SEHNR, CDR2 FQNEAQ, per germline (reference sequence). The CDR3 spans 15 residues.

The chain combines TRBV27 with TRBJ2-3; either TRBD1 or TRBD2 may fit D (6 bases each). In germline, CDR1 is MNHEY, CDR2 SMNVEV (reference sequence). This CDR3 has 16 residues. The V and J ends lost 8 bases and 3 bases respectively, with 21 bases between them. The CDR3 nucleotides are TGTGCCAGCCGTAGGGGGGTAGGAAGGAGAACAGATACGCAGTATTTT. Protein product: CASRRGVGRRTDTQYF.

This chain links TRBV7-2 with TRBJ2-1; 8 bases map to TRBD2. Trimming took 3 bases from V and 2 from J; bases not matched to a gene: 9. CDR1 is SGHTA, CDR2 FQGNSA, per germline. The length of the CDR3 is 17 residues. The CDR3 sequence: CASSLRGGIETYNEQFF. CDR3 DNA: TGTGCCAGCAGCTTGCGCGGGGGGATAGAAACCTACAATGAGCAGTTCTTC. The full variable domain, rest sourced from reference TRBV7-2 and TRBJ2-1, is GAGVSQSPSNKVTEKGKDVELRCDPISGHTALYWYRQSLGQGLEFLIYFQGNSAPDKSGLPSDRFSAERTGGSVSTLTIQRTQQEDSAVYLCASSLRGGIETYNEQFFGPGTRLTVL.

The V call is TRBV19, the J call TRBJ2-3; 15 nucleotides align to TRBD2. The J segment lost 8 bases and the V segment lost 4 bases, leaving 7 bases of the junction unmatched. This CDR3 spans 16 amino acids. Germline assignment: CDR1 LNHDA and CDR2 SQIVND (reference sequence). CDR3 in DNA: TGTGCCAGTAGTAACCTTGGGACTAGCGGGAGGTCTACGCAGTATTTT. This translates into CASSNLGTSGRSTQYF.

This rearrangement joins TRBV7-3 to TRBJ2-7; possibly TRBD2 for D (5 bases). Germline V lookup: CDR1 SGHTA, CDR2 FQGTGA. Deletions cut 6 bases from V and 7 bases from J, with 13 bases between. The CDR3 length is 12 residues. CDR3 protein: CASSYYGGEQYF. The CDR3 coding sequence is TGTGCCAGCAGTTACTATGGAGGTGAGCAGTACTTC.